The text below deals with one T cell receptor (beta chain). Sequenced by immunoSEQ multiplex PCR; TCRdb stores in-frame clones only, minus some. The sample lists about 370,000 clones; roughly 90% were seen once. Patients from Seattle were sampled longitudinally, starting during active infection. CDR3 length equals 12 residues. Trimming removed 4 bases from V and 7 bases from J, with 8 bases in between. These data come from a study of blood T cell repertoires in COVID-19. Study-wide background: Whether acute or convalescent, the COVID-19 samples came from the United States, Italy and Spain. PBMCs, B-cell-depleted T cells, or T cells provided the cDNA or gDNA that made up the material.

The V gene is TRBV12-3 or TRBV12-4, the J gene TRBJ1-5; D not resolved. This clonotype was sampled from a woman in her twenties or thirties with COVID-19, enrolled during active disease. The material sequenced was peripheral blood. The CDR3 DNA follows: TGTGCCAGCAGTTCGGGGTGGCAGCCCCAGCATTTT. It is translated as CASSSGWQPQHF.